The 12 T cell receptor beta chains presented below share a single source sample, sequenced in a study of T cell responses to AZD1222 COVID-19 vaccine. The protocol was immunoSEQ multiplex PCR, while the TCRdb copy is restricted to in-frame clones and leaves out a portion. This sample carries approximately 80,000 clones, 87% of them seen once, and the ten largest clones take roughly 24%. The input for sequencing was peripheral blood, taken on day 0 of AZD1222 vaccination. The source is an adult in good health.

The V call is TRBV2, the J call TRBJ2-7; 9 bases align to TRBD1. Unmatched junction bases numbered 11, after V lost 2 bases and J lost 6 bases. CDR1 is SNHLY, CDR2 FYNNEI, per germline. The CDR3 covers 16 residues. This CDR3 is CASSEYGDRALGEQYF. The CDR3 DNA follows: TGTGCCAGCAGTGAATATGGGGACAGGGCGTTGGGCGAGCAGTACTTC.

The V gene is TRBV5-5, the J gene TRBJ2-3; D uncertain. CDR3 size: 14 residues. Between the trimmed V and J ends, which lost 0 bases and 5 bases, there was a span of 10 bases. Germline V gives CDR1 SGHKS, CDR2 YYEKEE (reference sequence). In DNA, the CDR3 is TGTGCCAGCAGCTTGGATGGTCGCGGAGATACGCAGTATTTT. It translates to CASSLDGRGDTQYF.

The CDR3 nucleotides are TGTGCCAGCAGCTCAAGGACCGGTGGAAATTCACCCCTCCACTTT. It is translated as CASSSRTGGNSPLHF. V is TRBV7-3 and J is TRBJ1-6, with D unclear. V dropped 4 bases and J dropped 7 bases, with 14 bases sitting between them. Per the germline V gene, CDR1 is SGHTA and CDR2 is FQGTGA. There are 15 residues in the CDR3.

With regard to this clone: The sample contains more than one DNA sequence encoding this CDR3. V gene TRBV12-3 or TRBV12-4 combines with J gene TRBJ1-1; D is undetermined. V lost 1 base and J lost 1, with 4 bases in between. CDR3 size: 13 residues. The CDR3 nucleotides are TGTGCCAGCAGTTTAGGACCGAACACTGAAGCTTTCTTT. Amino acids: CASSLGPNTEAFF.

This clone occurred a few times. CDR3 nucleotide sequence: TGTGCCAGCAGCCAAGACCCGGAGACAGGTCAGAACACAGATACGCAGTATTTT. This sequence encodes CASSQDPETGQNTDTQYF. The rearrangement joins TRBV4-2 to TRBJ2-3; tentative D call: TRBD1 (6 bases). V shed 0 bases and J shed 2 bases, with 18 bases lying between them. From germline, CDR1 is LGHNA and CDR2 YNFKEQ. CDR3 length: 18 amino acids.

The rearrangement uses TRBV18 and TRBJ2-3; D uncertain. This CDR3 is 14 amino acids long. Germline V gene sequence: CDR1 KGHSH, CDR2 LQKENI. Between the trimmed V and J ends, which lost 2 bases and 4 bases, there was a span of 10 bases. CDR3 protein: CASSPVYAADTQYF. The CDR3 DNA follows: TGTGCCAGCTCACCAGTCTACGCGGCAGATACGCAGTATTTT.

This chain connects TRBV28 to TRBJ1-2; tentative D call: TRBD1 (6 bases). The CDR3 runs 14 residues. V lost 1 base, J lost 6 bases, and 12 bases lay in between. Germline loops: CDR1 MDHEN, CDR2 SYDVKM. The CDR3: CASSLSRGRNGYTF. CDR3 DNA sequence: TGTGCCAGCAGTTTATCGCGGGGGCGAAATGGCTACACCTTC.

The chain uses TRBV30 and TRBJ1-1; 7 positions agree with TRBD1. CDR3 length: 13 residues. V lost 5 bases, J lost 1 base, and 4 bases stayed unmatched. Germline V CDR1 and CDR2: GTSNPN, SVGIG (reference sequence). CDR3 sequence (DNA): TGTGCCTGGGGTCCAGGGGGGAACACTGAAGCTTTCTTT. This encodes CAWGPGGNTEAFF.

The rearrangement links TRBV29-1 to TRBJ2-1; possibly TRBD1 for D (7 bases). Germline-derived CDR1 and CDR2 are SQVTM and ANQGSEA. V lost 6 bases, J lost 7 bases, and 16 bases lay in between. The CDR3 is 13 amino acids. The CDR3 reads CSVTRGTANEQFF. In nucleotides, the CDR3 is TGCAGCGTGACCCGCGGGACAGCTAATGAGCAGTTCTTC.

The chain combines TRBV28 with TRBJ1-2; 10 bases align to TRBD1. The CDR3 has 14 amino acids. Germline CDR1 and CDR2: MDHEN and SYDVKM. V lost 7 bases to trimming and J lost 8 bases; unmatched junction nucleotides: 10. CDR3 region: CASISGDRGGGYTF. CDR3 DNA: TGTGCCAGCATCTCGGGGGACAGGGGAGGCGGCTACACCTTC.

The chain uses TRBV6-5 and TRBJ2-7; TRBD2 is a possible D gene (7 bases). The V and J ends lost 6 bases and 4 bases respectively, with 13 bases between them. The CDR3 is made up of 13 amino acids. CDR1 MNHEY and CDR2 SVGAGI come from the germline V gene. The CDR3 reads CASSLRGGYEQYF. CDR3 nucleotide sequence: TGTGCCAGCAGCCTGAGGGGGGGATACGAGCAGTACTTC.

The chain employs TRBV4-2 and TRBJ1-5; weak D call: TRBD1 (6 bases). The CDR3 is made up of 17 amino acids. The germline gives CDR1 LGHNA, CDR2 YNFKEQ. The germline V and J ends were trimmed by 0 bases and 0 bases, with 12 bases remaining between them. The CDR3 bases are TGTGCCAGCAGCCAAGAGGGGGCAGTAGATAGCAATCAGCCCCAGCATTTT. Its protein is CASSQEGAVDSNQPQHF.